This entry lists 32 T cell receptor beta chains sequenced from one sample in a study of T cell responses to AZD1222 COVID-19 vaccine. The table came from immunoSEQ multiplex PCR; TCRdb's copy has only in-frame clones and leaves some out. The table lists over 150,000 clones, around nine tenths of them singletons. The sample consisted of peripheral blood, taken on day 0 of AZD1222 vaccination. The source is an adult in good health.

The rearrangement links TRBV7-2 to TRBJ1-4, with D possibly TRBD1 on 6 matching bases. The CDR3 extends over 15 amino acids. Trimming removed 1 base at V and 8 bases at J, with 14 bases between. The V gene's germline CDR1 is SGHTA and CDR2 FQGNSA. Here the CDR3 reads CASSLGDRRGEKLFF. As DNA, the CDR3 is TGTGCCAGCAGCTTAGGAGACAGGAGGGGCGAAAAACTGTTTTTT.

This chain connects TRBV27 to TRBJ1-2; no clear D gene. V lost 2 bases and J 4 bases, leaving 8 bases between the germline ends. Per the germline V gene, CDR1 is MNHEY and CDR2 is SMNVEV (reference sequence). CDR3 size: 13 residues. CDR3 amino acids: CASSLGVGYGYTF. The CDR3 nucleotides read TGTGCCAGCAGTTTAGGGGTTGGCTATGGCTACACCTTC.

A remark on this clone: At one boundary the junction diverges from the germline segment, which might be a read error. This CDR3 reads CASSLPNASSSLGQGKGAGELFF. The DNA of the CDR3 is TGCGCCAGCAGCTTGCCTAACGCCAGTTCCTCTTTGGGACAGGGTAAAGGAGCCGGTGAGCTGTTTTTT. V gene TRBV5-1 combines with J gene TRBJ2-2, with 9 positions matching TRBD1. From germline, CDR1 is SGHRS and CDR2 YFSETQ. This CDR3 has 23 amino acids. Complete variable domain (other parts from reference TRBV5-1 and TRBJ2-2): KAGVTQTPRYLIKTRGQQVTLSCSPISGHRSVSWYQQTPGQGLQFLFEYFSETQRNKGNFPGRFSGRQFSNSRSEMNVSTLELGDSALYLCASSLPNASSSLGQGKGAGELFFGEGSRLTVL.

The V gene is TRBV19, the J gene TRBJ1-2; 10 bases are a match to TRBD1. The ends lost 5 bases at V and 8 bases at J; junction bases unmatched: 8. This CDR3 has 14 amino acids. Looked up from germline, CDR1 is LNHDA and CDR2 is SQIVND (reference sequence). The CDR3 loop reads CASSVRDRGGGYTF. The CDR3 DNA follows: TGTGCCAGTAGTGTCCGGGACAGGGGAGGAGGCTACACCTTC.

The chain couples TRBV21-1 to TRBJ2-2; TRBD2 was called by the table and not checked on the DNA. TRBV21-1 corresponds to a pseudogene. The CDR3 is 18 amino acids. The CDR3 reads CASSARTSGRFPAGELFF. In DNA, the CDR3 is TGTGCCAGCAGCGCCCGGACTAGCGGGAGGTTTCCTGCCGGGGAGCTGTTTTTT.

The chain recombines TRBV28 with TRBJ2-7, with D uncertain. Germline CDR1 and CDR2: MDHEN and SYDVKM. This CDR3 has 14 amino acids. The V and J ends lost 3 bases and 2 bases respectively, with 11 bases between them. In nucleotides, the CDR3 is TGTGCCAGCAGTTTTACGAGTCCCCCCTACGAGCAGTACTTC. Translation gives CASSFTSPPYEQYF.

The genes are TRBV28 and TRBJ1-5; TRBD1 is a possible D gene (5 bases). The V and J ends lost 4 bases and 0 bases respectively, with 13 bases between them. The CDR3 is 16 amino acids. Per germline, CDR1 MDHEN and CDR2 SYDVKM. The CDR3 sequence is CASSSDRVISNQPQHF. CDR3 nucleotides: TGTGCCAGCAGTTCAGACAGAGTGATTAGCAATCAGCCCCAGCATTTT. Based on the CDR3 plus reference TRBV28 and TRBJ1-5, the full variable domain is DVKVTQSSRYLVKRTGEKVFLECVQDMDHENMFWYRQDPGLGLRLIYFSYDVKMKEKGDIPEGYSVSREKKERFSLILESASTNQTSMYLCASSSDRVISNQPQHFGDGTRLSIL.

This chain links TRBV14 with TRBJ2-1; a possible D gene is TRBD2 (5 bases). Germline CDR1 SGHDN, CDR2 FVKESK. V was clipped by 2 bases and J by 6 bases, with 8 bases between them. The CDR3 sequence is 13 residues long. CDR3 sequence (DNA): TGTGCCAGCAGCCAAATCCGGGGCAATGAGCAGTTCTTC. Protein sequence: CASSQIRGNEQFF.

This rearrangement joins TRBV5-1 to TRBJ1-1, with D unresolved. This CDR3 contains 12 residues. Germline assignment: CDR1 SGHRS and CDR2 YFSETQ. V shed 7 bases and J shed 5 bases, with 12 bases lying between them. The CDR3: CASSLDLTEAFF. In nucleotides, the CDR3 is TGCGCCAGCTCACTCGATTTGACTGAAGCTTTCTTT. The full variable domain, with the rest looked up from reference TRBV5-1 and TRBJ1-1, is KAGVTQTPRYLIKTRGQQVTLSCSPISGHRSVSWYQQTPGQGLQFLFEYFSETQRNKGNFPGRFSGRQFSNSRSEMNVSTLELGDSALYLCASSLDLTEAFFGQGTRLTVV.

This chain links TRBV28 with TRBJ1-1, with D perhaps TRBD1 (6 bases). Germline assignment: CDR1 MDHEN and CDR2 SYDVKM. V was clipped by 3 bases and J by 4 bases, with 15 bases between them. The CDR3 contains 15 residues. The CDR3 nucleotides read TGTGCCAGCAGTTTTTTATCGGGGGCGCCCACTGAAGCTTTCTTT. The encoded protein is CASSFLSGAPTEAFF.

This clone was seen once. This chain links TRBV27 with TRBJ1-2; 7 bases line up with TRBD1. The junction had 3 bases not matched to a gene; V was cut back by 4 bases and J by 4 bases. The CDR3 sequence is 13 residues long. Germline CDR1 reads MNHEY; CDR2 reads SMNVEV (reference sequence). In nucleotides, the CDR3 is TGTGCCAGCAGTTCGGGACAGCTCTATGGCTACACCTTC. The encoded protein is CASSSGQLYGYTF.

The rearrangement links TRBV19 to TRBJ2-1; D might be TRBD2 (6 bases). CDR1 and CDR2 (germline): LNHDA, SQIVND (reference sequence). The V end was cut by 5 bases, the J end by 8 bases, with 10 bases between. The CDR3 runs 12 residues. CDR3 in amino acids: CASSWGVDEQFF. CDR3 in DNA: TGTGCCAGTAGTTGGGGGGTCGATGAGCAGTTCTTC.

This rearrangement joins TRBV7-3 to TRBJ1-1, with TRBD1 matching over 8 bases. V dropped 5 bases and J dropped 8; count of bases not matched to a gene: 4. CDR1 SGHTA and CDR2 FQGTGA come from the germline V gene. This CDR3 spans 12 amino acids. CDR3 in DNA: TGTGCCAGCAGCGCGGGACAGGTCGAAGCTTTCTTT. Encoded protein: CASSAGQVEAFF.

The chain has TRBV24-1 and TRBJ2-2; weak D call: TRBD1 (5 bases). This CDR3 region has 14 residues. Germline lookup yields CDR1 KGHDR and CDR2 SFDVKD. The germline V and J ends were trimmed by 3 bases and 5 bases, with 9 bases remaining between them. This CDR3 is CATSDQGYTGELFF. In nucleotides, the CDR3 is TGTGCCACCAGTGATCAGGGCTATACCGGGGAGCTGTTTTTT.

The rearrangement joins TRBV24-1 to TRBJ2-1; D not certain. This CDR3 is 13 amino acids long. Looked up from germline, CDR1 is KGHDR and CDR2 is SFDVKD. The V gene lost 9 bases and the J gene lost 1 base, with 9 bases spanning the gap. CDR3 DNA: TGTGCCACCCAAGGGAATTCCTACAATGAGCAGTTCTTC. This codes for CATQGNSYNEQFF.

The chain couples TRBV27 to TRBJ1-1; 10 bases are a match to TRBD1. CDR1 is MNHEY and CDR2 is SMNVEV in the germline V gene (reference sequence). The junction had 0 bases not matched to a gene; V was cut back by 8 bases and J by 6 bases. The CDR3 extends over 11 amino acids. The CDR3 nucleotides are TGTGCCAGCGGGACAGGGGCTGAAGCTTTCTTT. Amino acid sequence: CASGTGAEAFF.

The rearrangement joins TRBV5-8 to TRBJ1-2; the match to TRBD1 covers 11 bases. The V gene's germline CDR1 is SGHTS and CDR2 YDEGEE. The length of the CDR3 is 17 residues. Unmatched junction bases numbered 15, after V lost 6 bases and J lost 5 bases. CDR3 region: CASTIVPGQGAWYGYTF. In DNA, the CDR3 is TGTGCCAGCACCATCGTACCCGGACAGGGGGCTTGGTATGGCTACACCTTC.

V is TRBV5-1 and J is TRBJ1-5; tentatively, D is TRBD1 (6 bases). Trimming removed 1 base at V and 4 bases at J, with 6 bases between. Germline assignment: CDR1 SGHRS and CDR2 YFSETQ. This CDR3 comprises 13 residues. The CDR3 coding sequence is TGCGCCAGCAGCTTGACAGGGAATCAGCCCCAGCATTTT. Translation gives CASSLTGNQPQHF.

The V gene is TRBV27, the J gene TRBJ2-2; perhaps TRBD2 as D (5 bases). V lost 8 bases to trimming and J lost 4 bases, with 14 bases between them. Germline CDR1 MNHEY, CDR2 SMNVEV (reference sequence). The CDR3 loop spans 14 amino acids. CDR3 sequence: CASQTRGVTGELFF. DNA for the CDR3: TGTGCCAGCCAAACCCGGGGTGTCACCGGGGAGCTGTTTTTT.

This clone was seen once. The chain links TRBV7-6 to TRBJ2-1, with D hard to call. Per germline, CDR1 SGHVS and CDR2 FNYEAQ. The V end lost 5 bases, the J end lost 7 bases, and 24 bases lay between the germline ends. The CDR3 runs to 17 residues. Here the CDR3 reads CASSLGLGSAHLNEQFF. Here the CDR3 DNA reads TGTGCCAGCAGCCTCGGTCTGGGGTCAGCCCACTTGAATGAGCAGTTCTTC.

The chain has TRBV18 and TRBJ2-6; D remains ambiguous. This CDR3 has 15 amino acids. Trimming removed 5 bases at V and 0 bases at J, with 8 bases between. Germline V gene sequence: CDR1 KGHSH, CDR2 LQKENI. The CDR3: CASSGVSSGANVLTF. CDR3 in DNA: TGTGCCAGCTCAGGCGTCAGCTCTGGGGCCAACGTCCTGACTTTC.

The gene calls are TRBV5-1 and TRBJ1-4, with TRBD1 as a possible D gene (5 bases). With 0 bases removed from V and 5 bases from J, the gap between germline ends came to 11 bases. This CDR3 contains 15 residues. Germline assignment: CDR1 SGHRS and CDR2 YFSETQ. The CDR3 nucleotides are TGCGCCAGCAGCTTGGCGGGAGGGGAGAATGAAAAACTGTTTTTT. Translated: CASSLAGGENEKLFF.

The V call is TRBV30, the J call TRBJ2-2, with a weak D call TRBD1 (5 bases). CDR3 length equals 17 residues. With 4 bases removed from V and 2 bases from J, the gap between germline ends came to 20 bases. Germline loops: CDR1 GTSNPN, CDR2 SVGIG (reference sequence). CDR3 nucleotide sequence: TGTGCCTGGACCCCTATAGGGGCGTTACCTAACACCGGGGAGCTGTTTTTT. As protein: CAWTPIGALPNTGELFF.

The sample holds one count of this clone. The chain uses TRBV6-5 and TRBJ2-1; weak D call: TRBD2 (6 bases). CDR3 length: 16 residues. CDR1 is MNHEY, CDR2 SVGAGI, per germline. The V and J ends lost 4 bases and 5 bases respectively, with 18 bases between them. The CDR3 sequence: CASSFSRVRGDNEQFF. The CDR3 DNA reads TGTGCCAGCAGTTTCTCTCGGGTGCGGGGAGACAATGAGCAGTTCTTC.

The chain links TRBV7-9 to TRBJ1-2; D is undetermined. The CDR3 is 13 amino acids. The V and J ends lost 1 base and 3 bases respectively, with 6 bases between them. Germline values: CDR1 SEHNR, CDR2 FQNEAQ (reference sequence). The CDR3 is CASSLGTDYGYTF. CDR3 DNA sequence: TGTGCCAGCAGCTTAGGGACGGACTATGGCTACACCTTC.

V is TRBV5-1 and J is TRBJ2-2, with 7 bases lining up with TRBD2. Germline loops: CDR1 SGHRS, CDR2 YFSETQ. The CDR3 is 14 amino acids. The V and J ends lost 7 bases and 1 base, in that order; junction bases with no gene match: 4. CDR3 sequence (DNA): TGCGCCAGCGGGACGGGAGGGAACACCGGGGAGCTGTTTTTT. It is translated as CASGTGGNTGELFF.

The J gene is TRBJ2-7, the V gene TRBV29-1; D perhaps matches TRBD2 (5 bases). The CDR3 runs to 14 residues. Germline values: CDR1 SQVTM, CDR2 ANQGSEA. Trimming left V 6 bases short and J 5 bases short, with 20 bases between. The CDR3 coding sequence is TGCAGCGTGGCCCCTCCGGGATTGGGAAACGAGCAGTACTTC. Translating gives CSVAPPGLGNEQYF.

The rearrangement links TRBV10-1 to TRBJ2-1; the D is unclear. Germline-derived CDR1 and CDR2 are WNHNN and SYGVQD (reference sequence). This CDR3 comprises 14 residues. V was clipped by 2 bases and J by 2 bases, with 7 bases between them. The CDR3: CASSEQIAYNEQFF. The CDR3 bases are TGCGCCAGCAGTGAGCAGATTGCCTACAATGAGCAGTTCTTC.

The CDR3 bases are TGTGCCATTTCGTGGGGGAACACTGAAGCTTTCTTT. This sequence encodes CAISWGNTEAFF. The rearrangement joins TRBV5-4 to TRBJ1-1; D uncertain. Trimming took 9 bases from V and 1 from J, leaving 10 bases between them. The germline V gene encodes CDR1 SGHNT and CDR2 YYREEE (reference sequence). The length of the CDR3 is 12 residues.

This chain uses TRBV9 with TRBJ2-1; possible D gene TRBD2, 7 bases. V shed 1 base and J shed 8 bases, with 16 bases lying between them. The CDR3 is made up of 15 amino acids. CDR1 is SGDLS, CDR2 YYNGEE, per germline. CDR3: CASSVYGGGSYEQFF. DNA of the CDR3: TGTGCCAGCAGCGTATATGGGGGGGGCTCGTATGAGCAGTTCTTC. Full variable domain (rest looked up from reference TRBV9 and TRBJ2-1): DSGVTQTPKHLITATGQRVTLRCSPRSGDLSVYWYQQSLDQGLQFLIQYYNGEERAKGNILERFSAQQFPDLHSELNLSSLELGDSALYFCASSVYGGGSYEQFFGPGTRLTVL.

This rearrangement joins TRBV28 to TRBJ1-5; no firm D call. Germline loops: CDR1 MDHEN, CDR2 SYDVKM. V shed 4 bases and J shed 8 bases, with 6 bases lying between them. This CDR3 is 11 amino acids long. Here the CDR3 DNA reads TGTGCCAGCAGTTGGATCGAGCCCCAGCATTTT. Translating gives CASSWIEPQHF.

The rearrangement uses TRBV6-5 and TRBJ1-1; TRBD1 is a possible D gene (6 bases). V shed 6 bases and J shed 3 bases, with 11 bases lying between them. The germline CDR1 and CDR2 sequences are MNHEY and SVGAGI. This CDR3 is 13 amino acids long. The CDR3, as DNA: TGTGCCAGCAGAAGGGGGGCGCACACTGAAGCTTTCTTT. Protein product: CASRRGAHTEAFF.